One TCR beta chain is described in this entry. Which antigen it targets is not known. Base qualities were left out, and no much larger clone turns up one base away. Distinct nucleotide sequences in the sample also encode this CDR3. The record originates from a study of shared clonotypes between healthy human individuals (TCRdb year 2020). For the wider study: Two women and three men aged 18 to 49 years were included in the cohort. For each donor, three plates each were used for CD4 naive and CD4 memory, two plates were used for CD8 naive, and one plate was used for CD8 memory. To estimate repertoire size and how much clonotypes are shared between individuals, the study performed deep sequencing of blood TCR repertoires from about five healthy adults. Libraries were prepared and TCR repertoires were sequenced by different laboratories using diverse techniques, in order to increase sequencing depth and limit assay-specific biases. Each donor's leukapheresis produced roughly between roughly 0.9 and 8.9 billion PBMCs. The study at large found these results: Across four donors, around 5.4% of naive CD4, approximately 4% of naive CD8, under 2.5% of memory CD4, and under 0.45% of memory CD8 clonotypes were shared. Because the study included a small number of donors, the genetic and exposure-history diversity represented was limited. Incomplete sequencing was indicated by rarefaction of sorted-subset datasets, despite the large sequencing depth. Naive subsets generally had larger estimated clonotype richness than memory subsets did. Sampling was limited to blood, and TCR repertoires in tissue likely differ from TCR repertoires in blood. Higher generation probabilities were observed for clonotypes shared by all four sorted-subset donors than for non-shared clonotypes. Based on pairwise subsampling, the degree of clonotype sharing among donors was expected to be affected by sequencing depth.

The junction carries 12 bases between V and J, which are trimmed by 4 bases and 2 bases respectively. Per the germline V gene, SGHRS is the CDR1 and YFSETQ is the CDR2. From the cysteine through the phenylalanine, the CDR3 covers 14 amino acids. Of all the DNA, just the CDR3 is kept, 42 bases in frame from base 1. Donors were healthy HIV-negative adults with no recently reported acute infections or vaccinations. All donors were Caucasian adults living in Nashville, Tennessee, USA. CD4+ T cells were enriched through magnetic negative selection, after which naive cells were positively selected on CD45RA and the remaining negative fraction served as the memory subset. After blood collection by leukapheresis, PBMCs were isolated using Ficoll-Histopaque density gradient centrifugation and then cryopreserved in the vapor phase of liquid nitrogen. Analytical flow cytometry was used to check the purity and quantity of each magnetically sorted T cell population. From each sorted fraction, genomic DNA was isolated and quantified by UV absorbance on a Nanodrop 2000c.

Using the deep immunoSEQ assay, multiplex PCR amplified TCR CDR3 regions from genomic DNA. Extracted genomic DNA from each cell subset was spread evenly across all wells of several immunoSEQ 96-well plates, with each plate serving as a replicate. For sorted subsets, about 220 ng of genomic DNA, equivalent to some 33,000 T cell genomes, went into each replicate PCR. Purified libraries were quantified with a Qubit 3.0 fluorometer, sized on a Bioanalyzer 2100, and re-quantified with the KAPA Library Quantification kit. Every immunoSEQ 96-well plate was sequenced on a dedicated single-read 150-cycle Illumina NextSeq 550 flow cell. The authors' analysis ran thus. Because the immunoSEQ output included only junctional sequences and no quality scores, the filtering could not be the same as the filtering used for full-length reads. Sequences were annotated with PyIR, a Python wrapper for IgBLAST v1.9, and V/J genes and CDR3 were assigned using IMGT germline references. Any read was removed if the V/J assignment was weak (E-value above 1e-6), the CDR3 was missing, or the read contained stop codons, out-of-frame junctions, or ambiguous translated residues. A V3J clonotype was defined by an identical inferred V gene, J gene, and CDR3 amino acid sequence. To compute the percentage overlap between repertoires, the number of shared unique clonotypes was divided by the size of the smaller repertoire. RTK rarefaction, the Chao1 estimator, and Recon v2.1 estimates of unobserved clonotypes were used to assess repertoire richness. OLGA was used to compute generation probabilities for all TCRbeta clonotypes that the gDNA method yielded from a few donors. TCRdb took over this immuneACCESS table, retaining in-frame rearrangements with V and J assigned. Such tables are incomplete; in checked studies, under half of the missing clones stem from an unresolved V gene, and the remainder is unexplained. V, J and clone size were drawn from that table, and D and trimming were deduced from the DNA. For this sample there are some 1 million clones; about 80% appear just once. Jointly, the top ten make up 1.4% of the sample.

This TCR came from a man aged 18 to 35 in good health. The chain employs TRBV5-1 and TRBJ1-1, with TRBD1 tentatively as D gene (5 bases match). The sample taken for sequencing was memory CD4+ T cells sorted from blood. The intended sense of this specimen's cell subset or site label: CD45RA-negative fraction. The sequence in DNA is TGCGCCAGCAGCCTTAATGGACAAAACACTGAAGCTTTCTTT. This sequence encodes CASSLNGQNTEAFF.